This record covers a single T cell receptor (beta chain). The V gene's germline CDR1 is SGHTA and CDR2 FQGNSA. This CDR3 is 18 amino acids long. The V segment lost 1 base and the J segment 4 bases; nucleotides outside the gene matches: 14. Noted time point: after dendritic cell vaccination, including at tumor progression/relapse. All glioblastoma patients lacked an isocitrate dehydrogenase mutation. These data originate in a study of glioma-infiltrating T cells after dendritic cell vaccination. TCRdb's copy holds only in-frame clones and misses some; the assay was immunoSEQ multiplex PCR. The sample has about 94,000 clones, roughly 80% seen once.

The TCR originated in a human donor with glioblastoma. Material: blood, obtained after dendritic cell vaccination. The chain uses TRBV7-2 and TRBJ2-7; 9 bases agree with TRBD2. The CDR3 DNA reads as TGTGCCAGCAGCTTAGAGGGGGATTCGGCTAGCGGGGAGTACGAGCAGTACTTC. Translated, it gives CASSLEGDSASGEYEQYF. Filled out from reference TRBV7-2 and TRBJ2-7, the complete variable domain reads GAGVSQSPSNKVTEKGKDVELRCDPISGHTALYWYRQSLGQGLEFLIYFQGNSAPDKSGLPSDRFSAERTGGSVSTLTIQRTQQEDSAVYLCASSLEGDSASGEYEQYFGPGTRLTVT.